This TCR beta chain was profiled in a study of cytomegalovirus exposure and HLA in healthy donors. Study outcomes and limitations: An analysis that was carried out later associated some 17,000 TCR beta sequences with HLA alleles at 0.05 false discovery rate. Accurate predictions that matched the HLA-A and HLA-B alleles of most subjects were reportedly made from TCR beta sequences.

A word on this clone: Its specificity is unknown.

V dropped 3 bases and J dropped 4; count of bases not matched to a gene: 14. CDR3 length: 19 amino acids. From germline, CDR1 is SGHRS and CDR2 YFSETQ. PCR involved 60 Vbeta and 13 Jbeta primers. The table came from immunoSEQ multiplex PCR; TCRdb's copy has only in-frame clones and leaves some out. The repertoire holds under 200,000 clones, around 80% seen once, with roughly 4.8% in the top ten. The chain recombines TRBV5-1 with TRBJ2-2; 11 nucleotides match TRBD2. Sequenced input: PBMCs. This receptor was taken from a woman between 50 and 59 years old in good health and CMV-seropositive. The CDR3 DNA reads as TGCGCCAGCAGCTCGCCGATCATTAGCGGGGGGGCTATCACCGGGGAGCTGTTTTTT. Its protein product is CASSSPIISGGAITGELFF.